This T cell receptor beta chain originates from a study of blood T cell repertoires in COVID-19. For the study at large: T cells, B-cell-depleted T cells, or PBMCs supplied cDNA or gDNA.

The CDR3 length is 15 residues. The V gene's germline CDR1 is SEHNR and CDR2 FQNEAQ (reference sequence). Trimming cost V 4 bases and J 2 bases, with 14 bases left between them. Generated by immunoSEQ multiplex PCR, the TCRdb table keeps only in-frame clones and is missing some. The sample includes roughly 170,000 clones, 82% of them seen just once. Input material: PBMCs or T cells enriched from blood (not recorded which). This rearrangement joins TRBV7-9 to TRBJ1-2; no firm D call. The origin of this receptor is a man in his sixties who had recovered from COVID-19. CDR3 region: CASSSPGRTNYGYTF. In DNA, the CDR3 is TGTGCCAGCAGCTCCCCCGGGAGGACCAACTATGGCTACACCTTC.